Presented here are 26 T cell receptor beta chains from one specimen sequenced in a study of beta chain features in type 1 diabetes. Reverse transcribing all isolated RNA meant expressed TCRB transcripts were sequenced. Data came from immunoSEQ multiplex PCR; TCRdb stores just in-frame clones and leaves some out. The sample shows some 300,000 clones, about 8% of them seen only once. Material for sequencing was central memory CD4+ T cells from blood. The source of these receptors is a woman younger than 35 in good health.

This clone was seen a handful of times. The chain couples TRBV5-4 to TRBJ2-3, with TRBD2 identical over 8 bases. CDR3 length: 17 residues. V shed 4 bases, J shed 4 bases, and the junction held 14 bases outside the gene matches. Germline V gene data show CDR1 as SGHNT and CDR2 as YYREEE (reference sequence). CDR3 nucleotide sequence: TGTGCCAGCAGCCCTAGTCGGGGGGGAGGAGAGGCAGATACGCAGTATTTT. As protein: CASSPSRGGGEADTQYF.

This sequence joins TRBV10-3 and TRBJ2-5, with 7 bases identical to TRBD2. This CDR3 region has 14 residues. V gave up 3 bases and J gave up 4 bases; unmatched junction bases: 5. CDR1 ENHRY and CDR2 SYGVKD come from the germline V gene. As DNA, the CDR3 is TGTGCCATCAGTGATTCGGGGGGTCGAGAGACCCAGTACTTC. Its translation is CAISDSGGRETQYF.

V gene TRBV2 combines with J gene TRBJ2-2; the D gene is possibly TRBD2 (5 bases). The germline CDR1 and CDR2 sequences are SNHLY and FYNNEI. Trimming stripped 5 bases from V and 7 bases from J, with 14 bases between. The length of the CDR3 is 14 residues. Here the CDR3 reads CASSSGRVGGELFF. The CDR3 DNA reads TGTGCCAGCAGTAGTGGGAGAGTAGGCGGGGAGCTGTTTTTT.

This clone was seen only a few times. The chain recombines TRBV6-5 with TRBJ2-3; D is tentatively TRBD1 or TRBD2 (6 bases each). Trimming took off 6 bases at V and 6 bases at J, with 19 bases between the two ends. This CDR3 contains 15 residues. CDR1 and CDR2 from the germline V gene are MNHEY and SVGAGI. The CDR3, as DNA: TGTGCCAGCAGGGGGGGCGGGGTCTCACGGGATACGCAGTATTTT. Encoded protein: CASRGGGVSRDTQYF.

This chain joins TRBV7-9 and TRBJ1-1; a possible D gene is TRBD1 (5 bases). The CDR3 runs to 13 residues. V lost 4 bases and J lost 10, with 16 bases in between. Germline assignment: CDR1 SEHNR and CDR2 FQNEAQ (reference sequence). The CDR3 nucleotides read TGTGCCAGCAGCTCCATCGGCAGGGCAACAGCTTTCTTT. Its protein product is CASSSIGRATAFF.

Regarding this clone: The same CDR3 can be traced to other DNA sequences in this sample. The CDR3 DNA follows: TGCGCCAGCAGCTTGGACAGATATGGCTACACCTTC. It codes for CASSLDRYGYTF. This chain connects TRBV5-1 to TRBJ1-2; D not certain. The germline V gene has CDR1 SGHRS and CDR2 YFSETQ. Trimming stripped 0 bases from V and 5 bases from J, with 5 bases between. The CDR3 is 12 residues long.

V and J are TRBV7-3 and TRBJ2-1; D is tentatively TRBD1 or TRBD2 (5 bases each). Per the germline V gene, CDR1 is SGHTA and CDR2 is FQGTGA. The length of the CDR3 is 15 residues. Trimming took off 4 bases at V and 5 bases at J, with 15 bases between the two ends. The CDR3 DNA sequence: TGTGCCAGCAGCTCCTTGCTCGGGGCGGACAATGAGCAGTTCTTC. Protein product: CASSSLLGADNEQFF.

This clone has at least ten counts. CDR3: CASSKVRKGGLSYEQYV. The DNA of the CDR3 is TGTGCCAGCAGCAAAGTTCGGAAGGGTGGGCTCTCTTACGAGCAGTACGTC. The chain employs TRBV21-1 and TRBJ2-7. TRBV21-1 is a listed pseudogene. There are 17 residues in the CDR3.

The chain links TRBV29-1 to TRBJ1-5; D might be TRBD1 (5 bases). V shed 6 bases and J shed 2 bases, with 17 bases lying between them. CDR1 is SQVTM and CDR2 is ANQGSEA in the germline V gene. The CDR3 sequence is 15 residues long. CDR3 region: CSVSGARGGNQPQHF. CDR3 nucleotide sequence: TGCAGCGTGTCAGGAGCACGGGGGGGCAATCAGCCCCAGCATTTT.

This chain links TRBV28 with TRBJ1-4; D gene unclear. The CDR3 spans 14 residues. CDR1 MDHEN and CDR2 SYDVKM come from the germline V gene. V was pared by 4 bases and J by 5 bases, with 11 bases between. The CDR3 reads CASSSGSTNEKLFF. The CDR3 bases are TGTGCCAGCAGTTCAGGAAGCACAAATGAAAAACTGTTTTTT.

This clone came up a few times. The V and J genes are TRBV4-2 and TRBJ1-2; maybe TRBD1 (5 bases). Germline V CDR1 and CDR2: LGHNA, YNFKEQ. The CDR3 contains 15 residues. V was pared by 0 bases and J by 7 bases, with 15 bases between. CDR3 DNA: TGTGCCAGCAGCCAAGATCGACGGGGGGATGGTGGCTACACCTTC. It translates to CASSQDRRGDGGYTF.

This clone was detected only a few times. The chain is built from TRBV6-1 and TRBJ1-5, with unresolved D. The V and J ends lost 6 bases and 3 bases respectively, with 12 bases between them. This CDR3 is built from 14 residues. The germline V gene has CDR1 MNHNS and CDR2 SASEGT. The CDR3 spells CASRGRITNQPQHF. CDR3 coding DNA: TGTGCCAGCAGAGGACGGATCACCAATCAGCCCCAGCATTTT.

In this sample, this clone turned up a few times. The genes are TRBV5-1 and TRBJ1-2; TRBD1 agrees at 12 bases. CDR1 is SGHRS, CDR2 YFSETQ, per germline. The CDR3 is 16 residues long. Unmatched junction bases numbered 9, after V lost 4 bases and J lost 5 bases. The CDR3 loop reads CASSPTAGQGAYGYTF. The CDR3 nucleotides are TGCGCCAGCAGCCCGACCGCGGGACAGGGGGCTTATGGCTACACCTTC.

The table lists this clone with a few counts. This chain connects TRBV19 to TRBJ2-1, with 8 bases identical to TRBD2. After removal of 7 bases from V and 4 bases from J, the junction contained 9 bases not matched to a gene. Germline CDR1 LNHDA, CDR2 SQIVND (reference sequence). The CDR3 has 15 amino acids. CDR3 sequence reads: CASTQSGRGYNEQFF. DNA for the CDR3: TGTGCCAGTACCCAAAGCGGGAGAGGGTACAATGAGCAGTTCTTC. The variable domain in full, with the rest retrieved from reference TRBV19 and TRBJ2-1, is DGGITQSPKYLFRKEGQNVTLSCEQNLNHDAMYWYRQDPGQGLRLIYYSQIVNDFQKGDIAEGYSVSREKKESFPLTVTSAQKNPTAFYLCASTQSGRGYNEQFFGPGTRLTVL.

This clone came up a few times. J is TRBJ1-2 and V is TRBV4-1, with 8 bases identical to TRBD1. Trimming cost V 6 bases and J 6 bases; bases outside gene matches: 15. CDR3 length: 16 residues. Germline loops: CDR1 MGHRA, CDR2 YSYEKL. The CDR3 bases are TGCGCCAGCAGACCCCCTGGACAGGGATTCAGTAATGGCTACACCTTC. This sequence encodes CASRPPGQGFSNGYTF.

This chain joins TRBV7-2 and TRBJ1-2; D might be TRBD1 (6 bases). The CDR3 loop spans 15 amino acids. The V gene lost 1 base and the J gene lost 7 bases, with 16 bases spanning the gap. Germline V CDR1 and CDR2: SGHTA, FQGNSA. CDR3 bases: TGTGCCAGCAGCTTAGATTCAGGGGAACGCGGTGGCTACACCTTC. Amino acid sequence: CASSLDSGERGGYTF.

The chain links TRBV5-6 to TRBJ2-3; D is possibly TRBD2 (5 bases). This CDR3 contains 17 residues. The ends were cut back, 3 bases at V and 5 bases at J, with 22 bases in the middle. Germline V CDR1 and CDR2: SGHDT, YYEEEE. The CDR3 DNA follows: TGTGCCAGCAGCTCCATAGTACCTCGGGGTTTGCAAGATACGCAGTATTTT. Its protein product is CASSSIVPRGLQDTQYF.

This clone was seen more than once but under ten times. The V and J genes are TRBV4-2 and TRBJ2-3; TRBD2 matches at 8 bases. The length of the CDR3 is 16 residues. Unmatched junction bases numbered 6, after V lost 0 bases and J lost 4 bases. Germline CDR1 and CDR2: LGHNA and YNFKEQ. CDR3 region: CASSQDKVAGPDTQYF. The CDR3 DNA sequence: TGTGCCAGCAGCCAAGATAAGGTAGCGGGGCCAGATACGCAGTATTTT.

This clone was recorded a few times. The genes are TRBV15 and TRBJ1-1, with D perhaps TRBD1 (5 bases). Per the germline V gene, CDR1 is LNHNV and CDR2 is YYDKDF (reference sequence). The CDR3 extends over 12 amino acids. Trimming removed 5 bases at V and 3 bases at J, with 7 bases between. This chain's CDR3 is CATSARDTEAFF. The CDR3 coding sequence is TGTGCCACCAGCGCCAGGGACACTGAAGCTTTCTTT.

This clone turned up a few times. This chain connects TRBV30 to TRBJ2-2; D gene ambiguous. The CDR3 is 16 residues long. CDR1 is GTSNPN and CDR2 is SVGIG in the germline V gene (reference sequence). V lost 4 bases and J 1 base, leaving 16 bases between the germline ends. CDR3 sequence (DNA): TGTGCCTGGACCGCCTGGCACTCCATGAACACCGGGGAGCTGTTTTTT. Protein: CAWTAWHSMNTGELFF.

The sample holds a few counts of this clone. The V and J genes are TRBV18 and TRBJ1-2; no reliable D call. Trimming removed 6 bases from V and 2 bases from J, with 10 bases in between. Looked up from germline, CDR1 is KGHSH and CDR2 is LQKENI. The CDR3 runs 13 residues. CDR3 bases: TGTGCCAGCTCCGCCGGGGTGAACTATGGCTACACCTTC. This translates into CASSAGVNYGYTF.

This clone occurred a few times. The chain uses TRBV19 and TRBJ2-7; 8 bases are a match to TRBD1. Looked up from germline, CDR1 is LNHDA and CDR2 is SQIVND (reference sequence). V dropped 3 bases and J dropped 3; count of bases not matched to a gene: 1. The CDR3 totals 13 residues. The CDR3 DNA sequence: TGTGCCAGTAGTATCGGGACAGGCTACGAGCAGTACTTC. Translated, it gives CASSIGTGYEQYF.

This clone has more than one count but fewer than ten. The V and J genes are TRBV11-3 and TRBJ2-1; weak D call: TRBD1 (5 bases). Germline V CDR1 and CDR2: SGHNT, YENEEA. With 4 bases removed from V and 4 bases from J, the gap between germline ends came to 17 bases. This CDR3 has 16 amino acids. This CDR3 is CASSSGHRAEYNEQFF. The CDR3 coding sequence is TGTGCCAGCAGCTCAGGACACCGGGCGGAATACAATGAGCAGTTCTTC.

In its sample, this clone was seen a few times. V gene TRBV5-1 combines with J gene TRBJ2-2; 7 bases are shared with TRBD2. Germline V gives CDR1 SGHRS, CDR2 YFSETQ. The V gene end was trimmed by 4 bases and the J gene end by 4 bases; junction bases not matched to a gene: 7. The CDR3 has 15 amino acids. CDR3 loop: CASSPSGGATGELFF. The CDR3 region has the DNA TGCGCCAGCAGCCCATCGGGGGGTGCCACCGGGGAGCTGTTTTTT.

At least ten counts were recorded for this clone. The CDR3 DNA reads TGTGCCTCCTCCACAGGGGATGAGCAGTTCTTC. This codes for CASSTGDEQFF. The chain uses TRBV10-3 and TRBJ2-1; TRBD1 aligns across 7 bases. The CDR3 is 11 amino acids. J was trimmed by 8 bases and V by 11 bases; bases with no gene match: 6. The germline gives CDR1 ENHRY, CDR2 SYGVKD.

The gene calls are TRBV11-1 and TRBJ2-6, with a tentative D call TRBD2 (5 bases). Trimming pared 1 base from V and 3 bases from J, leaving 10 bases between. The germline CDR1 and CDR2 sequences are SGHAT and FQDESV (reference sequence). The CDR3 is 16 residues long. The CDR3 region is CASSLVVANGANVLTF. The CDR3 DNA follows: TGTGCCAGCAGCTTAGTTGTAGCGAATGGGGCCAACGTCCTGACTTTC. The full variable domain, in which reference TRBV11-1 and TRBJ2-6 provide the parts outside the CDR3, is EAEVAQSPRYKITEKSQAVAFWCDPISGHATLYWYRQILGQGPELLVQFQDESVVDDSQLPKDRFSAERLKGVDSTLKIQPAELGDSAMYLCASSLVVANGANVLTFGAGSRLTVL.